A single sample is the source of the 19 T cell receptor beta chains below, sequenced in a study of blood T cell repertoires in COVID-19. The protocol was immunoSEQ multiplex PCR, while the TCRdb copy is restricted to in-frame clones and leaves out a portion. The repertoire has under 95,000 clones, roughly 88% of them found once; the top ten carry around 3.3%. Sequencing input: peripheral blood. These receptors were taken from a woman of 80 years or more with COVID-19, enrolled during active disease.

The chain carries TRBV10-3 and TRBJ1-1; TRBD1 agrees at 9 bases. CDR3 size: 13 residues. The V gene's germline CDR1 is ENHRY and CDR2 SYGVKD. The V segment lost 10 bases and the J segment 6 bases; nucleotides outside the gene matches: 9. CDR3 in amino acids: CASLDRGSPEAFF. As DNA, the CDR3 is TGTGCCAGCTTGGACAGGGGATCCCCTGAAGCTTTCTTT.

This clone was picked up one time. The chain employs TRBV20-1 and TRBJ2-3, with TRBD1 as a possible D gene (6 bases). The CDR3 is 10 residues long. Trimming stripped 5 bases from V and 14 bases from J, with 14 bases between. Germline CDR1 DFQATT, CDR2 SNEGSKA (reference sequence). CDR3 region: CSASRDILYF. In nucleotides, the CDR3 is TGCAGTGCTTCCCGGGACATCTTGTATTTT.

This sequence joins TRBV28 and TRBJ2-6, with a weak D call TRBD2 (6 bases). The CDR3 spans 15 residues. The ends were cut back, 3 bases at V and 2 bases at J, with 8 bases in the middle. Germline loops: CDR1 MDHEN, CDR2 SYDVKM. In DNA form, the CDR3 reads TGTGCCAGCAGTTTGGGGGGTACTGGGGCCAACGTCCTGACTTTC. It translates to CASSLGGTGANVLTF. Complete variable domain (other parts from reference TRBV28 and TRBJ2-6): DVKVTQSSRYLVKRTGEKVFLECVQDMDHENMFWYRQDPGLGLRLIYFSYDVKMKEKGDIPEGYSVSREKKERFSLILESASTNQTSMYLCASSLGGTGANVLTFGAGSRLTVL.

The V and J genes are TRBV3-1 (or the pseudogene TRBV3-2) and TRBJ2-3; 13 bases match TRBD2. This CDR3 has 19 amino acids. The germline gives CDR1 LGHDT, CDR2 YNNKEL (reference sequence). With 1 base clipped from V and 3 bases from J, the junction kept 10 bases outside the gene matches. CDR3: CASSQGGLAGARLTDTQYF. CDR3 in DNA: TGTGCCAGCAGCCAAGGAGGACTAGCGGGAGCAAGGTTGACAGATACGCAGTATTTT.

This rearrangement joins TRBV11-2 to TRBJ2-3; D is unresolved. Trimming shortened V by 5 bases and J by 0 bases, and 12 bases separated the two germline ends. Germline CDR1 and CDR2: SGHAT and FQNNGV. The CDR3 is made up of 15 amino acids. Here the CDR3 reads CASSTRLPSTDTQYF. CDR3 sequence (DNA): TGTGCCAGCAGCACGCGACTCCCTAGCACAGATACGCAGTATTTT.

This clone was seen once. This chain uses TRBV29-1 with TRBJ2-1, with TRBD2 as a possible D gene (6 bases). The CDR3 is made up of 15 amino acids. The ends were cut back, 8 bases at V and 0 bases at J, with 17 bases in the middle. Germline assignment: CDR1 SQVTM and CDR2 ANQGSEA. The CDR3 reads CSISGPIGSYNEQFF. In DNA form, the CDR3 reads TGCAGCATTAGCGGTCCTATTGGCTCCTACAATGAGCAGTTCTTC.

This clone appeared once. The chain joins TRBV2 to TRBJ1-2; D is ambiguous. Germline V gives CDR1 SNHLY, CDR2 FYNNEI. Trimming left V 6 bases short and J 2 bases short, with 10 bases between. This CDR3 comprises 13 residues. The CDR3 is CASSPLRNYGYTF. CDR3 DNA: TGTGCCAGCAGCCCCTTACGGAACTATGGCTACACCTTC.

The chain has TRBV2 and TRBJ1-5, with D possibly matching TRBD1 (5 bases). The V gene lost 7 bases and the J gene lost 2 bases, with 18 bases spanning the gap. This CDR3 has 16 residues. CDR1 is SNHLY and CDR2 is FYNNEI in the germline V gene. The chain's CDR3 is CASTKGRVSRNQPQHF. CDR3 DNA sequence: TGTGCCAGCACCAAGGGCAGGGTGTCTCGCAATCAGCCCCAGCATTTT.

The genes are TRBV7-2 and TRBJ2-7; 11 positions match TRBD2. Germline values: CDR1 SGHTA, CDR2 FQGNSA. With V trimmed by 0 bases and J by 6 bases, 7 bases remained unmatched. This CDR3 comprises 16 residues. The CDR3 DNA sequence: TGTGCCAGCAGCTTAGCGACTAGCGGGATAACGGGCGAGCAGTACTTC. It yields the protein CASSLATSGITGEQYF.

The chain employs TRBV6-4 and TRBJ2-2, with 7 bases aligning to TRBD1. Germline V gene data show CDR1 as MRHNA and CDR2 as SNTAGT. This CDR3 spans 15 amino acids. With 6 bases clipped from V and 5 bases from J, the junction kept 9 bases outside the gene matches. DNA of the CDR3: TGTGCCAGCAGCCGTGAGGGGGCGCGGACCGGGGAGCTGTTTTTT. This codes for CASSREGARTGELFF.

The V gene is TRBV30, the J gene TRBJ2-7; 8 nucleotides match TRBD1. The CDR3 sequence is 13 residues long. Germline V gene data show CDR1 as GTSNPN and CDR2 as SVGIG (reference sequence). The V segment lost 4 bases and the J segment 3 bases; nucleotides outside the gene matches: 5. The CDR3 coding sequence is TGTGCCTGGAACCGGGACAGGAGCTACGAGCAGTACTTC. Translating it yields CAWNRDRSYEQYF.

The chain combines TRBV7-3 with TRBJ2-1; D is undetermined. V lost 0 bases to trimming and J lost 2 bases, with 11 bases between them. The CDR3 is 16 residues long. The germline gives CDR1 SGHTA, CDR2 FQGTGA. CDR3 residues: CASSLTIGTTYNEQFF. DNA for the CDR3: TGTGCCAGCAGCTTAACGATCGGAACTACCTACAATGAGCAGTTCTTC.

V usage is TRBV3-1 (or the pseudogene TRBV3-2) and J usage is TRBJ1-4, with a possible D match to TRBD1 (6 bases). V gave up 4 bases and J gave up 8 bases, with 17 bases separating them. The CDR3 spans 15 residues. The germline gives CDR1 LGHDT, CDR2 YNNKEL (reference sequence). CDR3 residues: CASSLLGAQGEKLFF. CDR3 bases: TGTGCCAGCAGCCTGTTGGGGGCGCAGGGAGAAAAACTGTTTTTT.

V and J are TRBV7-9 and TRBJ1-5; 7 bases fit TRBD1. J gave up 2 bases and V 1 base, and 5 bases lay outside the gene matches. CDR3 size: 16 residues. Germline loops: CDR1 SEHNR, CDR2 FQNEAQ (reference sequence). The CDR3 sequence is CASSLGGGGRNQPQHF. The DNA of the CDR3 is TGTGCCAGCAGCTTAGGAGGAGGGGGCCGCAATCAGCCCCAGCATTTT.

The genes are TRBV2 and TRBJ2-7, with TRBD1 matching over 9 bases. The CDR3 totals 14 residues. Germline V CDR1 and CDR2: SNHLY, FYNNEI. V lost 7 bases, J lost 7 bases, and 11 bases stayed unmatched. The CDR3 DNA reads as TGTGCCAGCAACGTTCGGACAGGGGCCGGGGAGCAGTACTTC. Its protein is CASNVRTGAGEQYF.

This clone was seen a single time. The rearrangement links TRBV19 to TRBJ1-2; 7 nucleotides match TRBD1. Germline CDR1 is LNHDA and CDR2 is SQIVND (reference sequence). The CDR3 extends over 13 amino acids. The V and J ends lost 7 bases and 5 bases, in that order; junction bases with no gene match: 7. The CDR3 is CASTDRARYGYTF. Written as DNA, the CDR3 is TGTGCCAGTACCGACAGGGCAAGGTATGGCTACACCTTC.

The rearrangement links TRBV10-3 to TRBJ2-3; D might be TRBD2 (5 bases). The ends were cut back, 4 bases at V and 1 base at J, with 15 bases in the middle. The length of the CDR3 is 16 residues. CDR1 and CDR2 from the germline V gene are ENHRY and SYGVKD. The CDR3 here is CAISGRGLEGTDTQYF. DNA for the CDR3: TGTGCCATCAGTGGCCGCGGACTCGAGGGCACAGATACGCAGTATTTT.

This clone was seen a few times. The chain uses TRBV7-2 and TRBJ1-1; D not resolved. The V gene's germline CDR1 is SGHTA and CDR2 FQGNSA. This CDR3 has 15 amino acids. Trimming removed 1 base from V and 1 base from J, with 10 bases in between. CDR3 coding DNA: TGTGCCAGCAGCTTAGGAGGGCTCGGGAACACTGAAGCTTTCTTT. As protein: CASSLGGLGNTEAFF.

The chain employs TRBV28 and TRBJ1-1; D not resolved. Trimming cost V 5 bases and J 0 bases, with 10 bases left between them. This CDR3 is 14 amino acids long. CDR1 and CDR2 (germline): MDHEN, SYDVKM. CDR3 sequence (DNA): TGTGCCAGCAGTAGTTGGGCATTGAACACTGAAGCTTTCTTT. It encodes CASSSWALNTEAFF. The variable domain in full, with the rest retrieved from reference TRBV28 and TRBJ1-1, is DVKVTQSSRYLVKRTGEKVFLECVQDMDHENMFWYRQDPGLGLRLIYFSYDVKMKEKGDIPEGYSVSREKKERFSLILESASTNQTSMYLCASSSWALNTEAFFGQGTRLTVV.